These 32 T cell receptor beta chains originate from one sample sequenced in a study of T cells in Graves' hyperthyroidism and ophthalmopathy. Template material for amplifying TCR beta CDR3 regions consisted of RNA transcripts. Researchers ran a first-round RT-PCR on the TCR CDR3 using the HTBI primer set. TCRdb called the multiplex PCR reads again in MiXCR, with one record for every CDR3 protein. The sample carries a few hundred thousand distinct CDR3 sequences, 15% to 20% recorded once. The sequenced material came from blood. These receptors were obtained from a middle-aged woman with Graves' ophthalmopathy.

The chain employs TRBV20-1 and TRBJ1-1, with 9 bases identical to TRBD1. Per germline, CDR1 DFQATT and CDR2 SNEGSKA (reference sequence). V shed 3 bases and J 7 bases; nucleotides not matched to a gene: 9. The CDR3 runs 14 residues. DNA of the CDR3: TGCAGTGCTAGGACGGACAGGGGTACTGGTGAAGCTTTCTTT. Protein product: CSARTDRGTGEAFF.

This sequence joins TRBV7-6 and TRBJ2-3; D may correspond to TRBD1 or TRBD2 (6 bases each). The CDR3 sequence is 17 residues long. Germline V gene lookup returns CDR1 SGHVS and CDR2 FNYEAQ. V was pared by 5 bases and J by 0 bases, with 18 bases between. The CDR3: CASSGLRRGPSTDTQYF. Written as DNA, the CDR3 is TGTGCCAGCAGCGGGTTGCGACGGGGGCCTAGCACAGATACGCAGTATTTT.

The V gene is TRBV6-1, the J gene TRBJ1-1; 9 bases map to TRBD1. The CDR3 extends over 16 amino acids. Trimming took 7 bases from V and 2 from J; bases not matched to a gene: 11. Per the germline V gene, CDR1 is MNHNS and CDR2 is SASEGT. This CDR3 is CASILAPGQGNTEAFF. The CDR3 bases are TGTGCCAGCATCCTAGCCCCGGGACAGGGAAACACTGAAGCTTTCTTT.

V is TRBV5-1 and J is TRBJ1-4, with 7 bases identical to TRBD1. V lost 4 bases to trimming and J lost 7 bases; unmatched junction nucleotides: 16. CDR3 length: 17 amino acids. Germline CDR1 and CDR2: SGHRS and YFSETQ. CDR3 in amino acids: CASSRSLRQGEREKLFF. CDR3 DNA sequence: TGCGCCAGCAGCCGAAGCCTGAGACAGGGTGAGCGTGAAAAACTGTTTTTT.

This clonotype was observed at least ten times. The chain joins TRBV28 to TRBJ1-5; perhaps TRBD1 as D (5 bases). The germline CDR1 and CDR2 sequences are MDHEN and SYDVKM. There are 12 residues in the CDR3. V was clipped by 3 bases and J by 9 bases, with 9 bases between them. The CDR3 sequence is CASSLMGRPQHF. CDR3 nucleotide sequence: TGTGCCAGCAGTTTGATGGGGCGGCCCCAGCATTTT.

At least ten counts were recorded for this clonotype. The CDR3 spells CASSPFLASLNTEAFF. CDR3 bases: TGTGCCAGCAGTCCCTTTTTAGCTTCATTGAACACTGAAGCTTTCTTT. The rearrangement uses TRBV12-3 or TRBV12-4 and TRBJ1-1; D remains ambiguous. V dropped 5 bases and J dropped 0 bases, with 16 bases sitting between them. The CDR3 length is 16 residues.

This clonotype was picked up a small number of times. V gene TRBV4-1 combines with J gene TRBJ1-6, with 8 bases fitting TRBD1. J was trimmed by 2 bases and V by 4 bases; bases with no gene match: 19. CDR1 is MGHRA and CDR2 is YSYEKL in the germline V gene. CDR3 length: 21 residues. CDR3 DNA sequence: TGCGCCAGCAGCCCAACCCCGGGACAGGAGGGTTTGGGTACCTATAATTCACCCCTCCACTTT. This sequence encodes CASSPTPGQEGLGTYNSPLHF.

This clonotype turned up a few times. A much more abundant neighbour one base away suggests this may be a read error. This chain connects TRBV2 to TRBJ2-5, with 12 positions matching TRBD1. Germline V lookup: CDR1 SNHLY, CDR2 FYNNEI. The CDR3 has 14 residues. The junction had 6 bases not matched to a gene; V was cut back by 6 bases and J by 7 bases. The CDR3 nucleotides are TGTGCCAGCAGGGGACAGGGGGCGCGTGGGACCCAGTACTTC. It codes for CASRGQGARGTQYF.

This clonotype was detected a few times. The V call is TRBV18, the J call TRBJ2-2, with D perhaps being TRBD1 or TRBD2 (5 bases each). Trimming removed 2 bases from V and 0 bases from J, with 13 bases in between. The CDR3 is made up of 17 amino acids. Germline values: CDR1 KGHSH, CDR2 LQKENI. CDR3 region: CASSPFTGRTNTGELFF. The CDR3 DNA reads TGTGCCAGCTCACCATTTACGGGACGGACGAACACCGGGGAGCTGTTTTTT.

The chain employs TRBV6-9 and TRBJ2-3; 7 bases agree with TRBD1. Germline trimming cut 3 bases from V and 2 bases from J; bases unmatched to any gene: 5. CDR3 size: 15 residues. Germline CDR1 is MNHGY and CDR2 is SVAAGI. The CDR3 DNA reads as TGTGCCAGCAGTTACGAAAGGGGGCCCACAGATACGCAGTATTTT. It specifies CASSYERGPTDTQYF.

This chain links TRBV6-1 with TRBJ2-3; 8 bases line up with TRBD1. Germline V gene data show CDR1 as MNHNS and CDR2 as SASEGT. With 6 bases clipped from V and 5 bases from J, the junction kept 7 bases outside the gene matches. This CDR3 is built from 14 residues. CDR3 amino acids: CASRDRVSVDTQYF. For the CDR3, the DNA is TGTGCCAGCAGGGACAGGGTTTCTGTAGATACGCAGTATTTT.

Details on this clonotype: This may be a read error, as it is one base from a much larger clone. V is TRBV28 and J is TRBJ2-7, with 8 positions matching TRBD2. CDR3 length equals 14 residues. Per the germline V gene, CDR1 is MDHEN and CDR2 is SYDVKM. After removal of 7 bases from V and 3 bases from J, the junction contained 8 bases not matched to a gene. CDR3 DNA: TGTGCCAGCAATTCAAGCGGGAGACTCTACGAGCAGTACTTC. Its protein is CASNSSGRLYEQYF.

This clonotype was observed at least ten times. The chain has TRBV6-1 and TRBJ1-1; D gene uncertain. Germline loops: CDR1 MNHNS, CDR2 SASEGT. This CDR3 region has 15 residues. The ends were cut back, 6 bases at V and 4 bases at J, with 18 bases in the middle. The CDR3 loop is CASRSQSDRLTEAFF. In DNA, the CDR3 is TGTGCCAGCAGATCACAGTCGGATCGACTCACTGAAGCTTTCTTT.

V gene TRBV30 combines with J gene TRBJ1-5; D may be TRBD1 (6 bases). The CDR3 is 16 amino acids. V was shortened by 0 bases and J by 2 bases, with 14 bases between the two germline ends. Germline CDR1 reads GTSNPN; CDR2 reads SVGIG (reference sequence). CDR3 nucleotides: TGTGCCTGGAGTGTAGGAGGACAGAGCGGCAATCAGCCCCAGCATTTT. It is translated as CAWSVGGQSGNQPQHF.

This clonotype appeared many times. The V call is TRBV3-1, the J call TRBJ2-5, with a possible D match to TRBD1 (6 bases). Trimming left V 6 bases short and J 4 bases short, with 12 bases between. This CDR3 region has 13 residues. Looked up from germline, CDR1 is LGHDT and CDR2 is YNNKEL (reference sequence). For the CDR3, the DNA is TGTGCCAGCAGAACTACAGGGATAGAGACCCAGTACTTC. Protein product: CASRTTGIETQYF.

This clonotype was recorded many times. The V call is TRBV28, the J call TRBJ2-3; possibly TRBD2 for D (6 bases). CDR1 is MDHEN and CDR2 is SYDVKM in the germline V gene. The CDR3 has 16 residues. Trimming left V 6 bases short and J 1 base short, with 17 bases between. CDR3 amino acids: CASSPVGGGGTDTQYF. The DNA for the CDR3 is TGTGCCAGCAGCCCCGTGGGCGGCGGGGGCACAGATACGCAGTATTTT.

V is TRBV18 and J is TRBJ2-5; D uncertain. Germline assignment: CDR1 KGHSH and CDR2 LQKENI. The CDR3 sequence is 12 residues long. The germline V and J ends were trimmed by 2 bases and 5 bases, with 6 bases remaining between them. DNA for the CDR3: TGTGCCAGCTCACCAACAACTGAGACCCAGTACTTC. Its translation: CASSPTTETQYF.

At least ten counts were recorded for this clonotype. The J gene is TRBJ2-3, the V gene TRBV3-1; 12 bases agree with TRBD2. The trim removed 2 bases at V and 5 bases at J, leaving 5 bases unmatched. Germline CDR1 LGHDT, CDR2 YNNKEL (reference sequence). This CDR3 spans 16 amino acids. The CDR3 sequence is CASSQLAGGGRDTQYF. The CDR3 DNA reads TGTGCCAGCAGCCAACTAGCGGGAGGGGGACGAGATACGCAGTATTTT.

CDR3 DNA sequence: TGTGCCAGCAGTGCAGACCCTCAATCCTACGAGCAGTACTTC. Translating gives CASSADPQSYEQYF. The J gene is TRBJ2-7, the V gene TRBV6-1; D is uncertain. Germline V gives CDR1 MNHNS, CDR2 SASEGT. The CDR3 length is 14 residues. Trimming took off 4 bases at V and 1 base at J, with 11 bases between the two ends.

This clonotype was recorded many times. This chain joins TRBV5-1 and TRBJ2-1; 11 bases are a match to TRBD2. The CDR3 contains 15 residues. Germline assignment: CDR1 SGHRS and CDR2 YFSETQ. V lost 4 bases and J lost 7; bases outside the gene matches: 7. The CDR3 nucleotides are TGCGCCAGCAGCCCTGTAGCGGGAGGGTTGAATGAGCAGTTCTTC. This encodes CASSPVAGGLNEQFF.

This clonotype was counted only a few times. The chain uses TRBV28 and TRBJ2-7; D possibly corresponds to TRBD2 (5 bases). CDR3 size: 16 residues. The V and J ends lost 7 bases and 2 bases respectively, with 21 bases between them. Germline V gene lookup returns CDR1 MDHEN and CDR2 SYDVKM. The CDR3 nucleotides read TGTGCCAGCATCCCCACCCCCCGACGGGATACCTACGAGCAGTACTTC. Translated: CASIPTPRRDTYEQYF.

The rearrangement uses TRBV3-1 and TRBJ2-4; D perhaps matches TRBD1 (6 bases). Trimming took 4 bases from V and 3 from J, leaving 16 bases between them. The length of the CDR3 is 16 residues. Germline V gene sequence: CDR1 LGHDT, CDR2 YNNKEL (reference sequence). Here the CDR3 reads CASSREGHSFKNIQYF. The CDR3, as DNA: TGTGCCAGCAGCCGCGAGGGACACTCATTCAAAAACATTCAGTACTTC.

At least ten counts were recorded for this clonotype. The chain uses TRBV28 and TRBJ1-2, with D unresolved. The CDR3 is made up of 11 amino acids. Germline V gives CDR1 MDHEN, CDR2 SYDVKM. V lost 1 base to trimming and J lost 4 bases, with 1 base between them. In DNA form, the CDR3 reads TGTGCCAGCAGTTTATCCTATGGCTACACCTTC. It translates to CASSLSYGYTF.

This clonotype was detected ten times or more. The V gene is TRBV11-2, the J gene TRBJ2-3; D tentatively reads TRBD1 or TRBD2 (5 bases each). The CDR3 covers 16 residues. Germline V gene sequence: CDR1 SGHAT, CDR2 FQNNGV. The ends were cut back, 5 bases at V and 0 bases at J, with 15 bases in the middle. CDR3 region: CASSLTRGPSTDTQYF. The CDR3 DNA sequence: TGTGCCAGCAGCCTCACCCGGGGCCCTAGCACAGATACGCAGTATTTT.

This clonotype was seen repeatedly, ten times or more. The chain combines TRBV18 with TRBJ2-7; D is perhaps TRBD1 or TRBD2 (5 bases each). In germline, CDR1 is KGHSH, CDR2 LQKENI. The CDR3 sequence is 13 residues long. The V end was cut by 1 base, the J end by 5 bases, with 9 bases between. In DNA form, the CDR3 reads TGTGCCAGCTCACCACGGGGGATGAACGAGCAGTACTTC. This codes for CASSPRGMNEQYF. The full variable domain, completed using reference TRBV18 and TRBJ2-7, is NAGVMQNPRHLVRRRGQEARLRCSPMKGHSHVYWYRQLPEEGLKFMVYLQKENIIDESGMPKERFSAEFPKEGPSILRIQQVVRGDSAAYFCASSPRGMNEQYFGPGTRLTVT.

There are many counts of this clonotype. The chain joins TRBV11-2 to TRBJ1-2, with 7 bases fitting TRBD1. The germline V gene encodes CDR1 SGHAT and CDR2 FQNNGV. After removal of 5 bases from V and 8 bases from J, the junction contained 5 bases not matched to a gene. This CDR3 is built from 12 residues. DNA of the CDR3: TGTGCCAGCAGCCCACAGGGGTGGGGCTACACCTTC. Its translation: CASSPQGWGYTF.

V is TRBV7-2 and J is TRBJ2-3; 13 bases are a match to TRBD2. The CDR3 consists of 18 residues. CDR1 SGHTA and CDR2 FQGNSA come from the germline V gene. V was clipped by 0 bases and J by 3 bases; unmatched bases: 6. For the CDR3, the DNA is TGTGCCAGCAGCTTAGCGATAACTAGCGGGGGGGCAACAGATACGCAGTATTTT. Its translation is CASSLAITSGGATDTQYF.

This clonotype was observed many times. This chain's CDR3 is CASSRIVGRVASSYNEQFF. The CDR3, as DNA: TGTGCCAGCAGCCGAATAGTGGGTAGAGTGGCTAGCTCCTACAATGAGCAGTTCTTC. This chain uses TRBV11-2 with TRBJ2-1, with D unresolved. Trimming left V 5 bases short and J 0 bases short, with 23 bases between. CDR3 size: 19 residues. Germline V gene data show CDR1 as SGHAT and CDR2 as FQNNGV.

This clonotype was detected only a few times. The V call is TRBV18, the J call TRBJ1-1; a possible D gene is TRBD1 (6 bases). Deletions cut 3 bases from V and 4 bases from J, with 12 bases between. CDR1 is KGHSH and CDR2 is LQKENI in the germline V gene. The CDR3 covers 14 residues. The CDR3 DNA reads TGTGCCAGCTCACCGGGCAGGGGTATCACTGAAGCTTTCTTT. Translation gives CASSPGRGITEAFF.

V is TRBV20-1 and J is TRBJ2-1, with 8 bases that match TRBD2. Germline V gives CDR1 DFQATT, CDR2 SNEGSKA (reference sequence). The CDR3 has 14 amino acids. The J segment lost 8 bases and the V segment lost 1 base, leaving 7 bases of the junction unmatched. CDR3 residues: CSARAGGGRDEQFF. The CDR3 DNA is TGCAGTGCTAGAGCCGGCGGGGGGCGAGATGAGCAGTTCTTC.

The chain carries TRBV11-2 and TRBJ2-5; TRBD1 matches at 11 bases. This CDR3 comprises 16 residues. The germline CDR1 and CDR2 sequences are SGHAT and FQNNGV. The V gene end was trimmed by 2 bases and the J gene end by 4 bases; junction bases not matched to a gene: 6. CDR3 coding DNA: TGTGCCAGCAGCTTACTTTCGGGACAGGGGGGAGAGACCCAGTACTTC. Its protein is CASSLLSGQGGETQYF.

This clonotype was detected many times. This chain joins TRBV18 and TRBJ2-1; 14 bases match TRBD2. The junction had 2 bases not matched to a gene; V was cut back by 0 bases and J by 4 bases. CDR3 length: 17 residues. Germline V gene lookup returns CDR1 KGHSH and CDR2 LQKENI. The DNA for the CDR3 is TGTGCCAGCTCACCACCGACTAGCGGGGGGGGGTACAATGAGCAGTTCTTC. Protein sequence: CASSPPTSGGGYNEQFF.